The text below deals with one T cell receptor (beta chain). Its antigen remains unknown. PCR employed 60 Vbeta and 13 Jbeta primers. The data were produced by immunoSEQ multiplex PCR, yet TCRdb's version contains in-frame clones alone and is incomplete. Among 200,000 to 250,000 clones, around 89% were seen once, and the ten largest hold more than 0.8%. This entry belongs to a study of cytomegalovirus exposure and HLA in healthy donors. Study results and caveats: Later on, analysis showed that most CMV-associated TCR beta chains appeared to be HLA-restricted. It was reported in a later analysis that an Asian-associated ancestry cluster showed fewer N-insertions than the approximately 690-donor mean. Donor immune exposure was known only as CMV serostatus.

Trimming stripped 4 bases from V and 2 bases from J, with 8 bases between. The length of the CDR3 is 13 residues. In germline, CDR1 is SGHNT, CDR2 YENEEA. J is TRBJ2-5 and V is TRBV11-3, with D perhaps matching TRBD2 (6 bases). The receptor's source is a woman aged 18-29 years in good health and CMV-seronegative. The specimen was PBMCs. CDR3 protein: CASSSREQETQYF. In DNA, the CDR3 is TGTGCCAGCAGCTCCCGGGAGCAAGAGACCCAGTACTTC.